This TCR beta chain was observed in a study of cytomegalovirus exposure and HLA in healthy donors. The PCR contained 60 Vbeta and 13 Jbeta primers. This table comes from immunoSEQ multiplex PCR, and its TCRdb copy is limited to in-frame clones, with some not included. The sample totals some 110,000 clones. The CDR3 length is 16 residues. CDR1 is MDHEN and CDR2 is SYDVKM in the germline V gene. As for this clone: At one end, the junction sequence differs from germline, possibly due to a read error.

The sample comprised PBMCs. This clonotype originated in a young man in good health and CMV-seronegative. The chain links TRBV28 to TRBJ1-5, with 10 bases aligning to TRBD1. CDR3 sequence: CASSRQGAGGNQPLHF. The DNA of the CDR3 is TGTGCCAGCAGTCGACAGGGGGCGGGAGGCAATCAGCCCCTGCATTTT. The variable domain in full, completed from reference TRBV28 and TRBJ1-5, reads DVKVTQSSRYLVKRTGEKVFLECVQDMDHENMFWYRQDPGLGLRLIYFSYDVKMKEKGDIPEGYSVSREKKERFSLILESASTNQTSMYLCASSRQGAGGNQPLHFGDGTRLSIL.